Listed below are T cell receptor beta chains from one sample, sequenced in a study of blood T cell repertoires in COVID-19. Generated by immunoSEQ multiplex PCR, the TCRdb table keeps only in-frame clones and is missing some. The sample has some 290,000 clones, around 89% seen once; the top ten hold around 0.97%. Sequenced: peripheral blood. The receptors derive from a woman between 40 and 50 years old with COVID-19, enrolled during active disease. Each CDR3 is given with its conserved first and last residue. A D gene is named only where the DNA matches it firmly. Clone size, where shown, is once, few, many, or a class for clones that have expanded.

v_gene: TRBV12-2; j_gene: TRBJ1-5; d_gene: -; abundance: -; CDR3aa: CASRLPAKQGASLIRNQPQHF; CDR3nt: TGTGCAAGTCGCTTACCTGCTAAGCAGGGGGCATCCTTGATTCGCAATCAGCCCCAGCATTTT
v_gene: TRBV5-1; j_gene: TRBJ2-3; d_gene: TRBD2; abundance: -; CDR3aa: CASSSGTLAGGLRFPSTDTQYF; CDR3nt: TGCGCCAGCAGCTCCGGGACACTAGCGGGAGGGCTACGGTTTCCTAGCACAGATACGCAGTATTTT
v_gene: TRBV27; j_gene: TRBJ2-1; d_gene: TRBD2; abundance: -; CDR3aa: CASRGLAGTPSYNEQFF; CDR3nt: TGTGCCAGCAGAGGACTAGCGGGAACCCCCTCCTACAATGAGCAGTTCTTC
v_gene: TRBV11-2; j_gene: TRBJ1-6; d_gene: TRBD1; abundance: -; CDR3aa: CASSSGTGYDSPLHF; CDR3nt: TGTGCCAGCAGCTCCGGGACAGGGTACGATTCACCCCTCCACTTT
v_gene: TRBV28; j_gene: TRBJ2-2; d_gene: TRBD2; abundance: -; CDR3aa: CASSSLAGARSRELFF; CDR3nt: TGTGCCAGCAGTTCCCTAGCGGGAGCCCGGAGTAGGGAGCTGTTTTTT
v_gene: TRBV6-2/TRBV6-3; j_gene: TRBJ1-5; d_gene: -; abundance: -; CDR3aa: CASSPGGPQHF; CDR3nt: TGTGCCAGCAGCCCCGGGGGGCCCCAGCATTTT
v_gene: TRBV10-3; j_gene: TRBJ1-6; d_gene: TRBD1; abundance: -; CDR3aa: CAISSTGGAYNSPLHF; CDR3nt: TGTGCCATCAGTTCGACAGGGGGCGCCTATAATTCACCCCTCCACTTT
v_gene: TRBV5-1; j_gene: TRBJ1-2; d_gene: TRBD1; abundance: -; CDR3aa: CASSFSGTGGGGYTF; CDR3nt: TGCGCCAGCAGCTTCTCCGGGACAGGGGGCGGTGGCTACACCTTC
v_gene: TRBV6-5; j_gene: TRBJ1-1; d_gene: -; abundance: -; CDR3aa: CATKGRRDTEAFF; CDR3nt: TGTGCCACCAAGGGCCGGAGGGACACTGAAGCTTTCTTT
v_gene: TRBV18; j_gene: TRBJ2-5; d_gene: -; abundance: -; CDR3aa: CASSPSGMRETQYF; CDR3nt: TGTGCCAGCTCACCGTCCGGGATGCGGGAGACCCAGTACTTC
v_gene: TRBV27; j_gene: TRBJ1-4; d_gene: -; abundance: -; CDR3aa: CASRSVQTGPNEKLFF; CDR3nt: TGTGCCAGCAGGTCGGTTCAAACGGGTCCTAATGAAAAACTGTTTTTT
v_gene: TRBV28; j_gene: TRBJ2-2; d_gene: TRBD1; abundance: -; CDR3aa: CASRSSGQGTGELFF; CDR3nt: TGTGCCAGCAGGTCTTCGGGACAGGGTACCGGGGAGCTGTTTTTT
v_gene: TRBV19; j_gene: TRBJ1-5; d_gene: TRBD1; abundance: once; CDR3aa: CASSTTGGSQPQHF; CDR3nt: TGTGCCAGTTCCACGACAGGGGGCAGTCAGCCCCAGCATTTT
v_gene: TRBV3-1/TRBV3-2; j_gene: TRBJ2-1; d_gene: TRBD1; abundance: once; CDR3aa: CASSPYRDSVDNEQFF; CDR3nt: TGTGCCAGCAGCCCTTACCGGGACAGCGTGGACAATGAGCAGTTCTTC
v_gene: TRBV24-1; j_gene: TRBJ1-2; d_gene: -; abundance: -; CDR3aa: CATSDRVANYGYTF; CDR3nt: TGTGCCACCAGTGATCGGGTGGCTAACTATGGCTACACCTTC
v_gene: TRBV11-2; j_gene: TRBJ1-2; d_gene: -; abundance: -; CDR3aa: CASSLGTDYGYTF; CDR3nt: TGTGCCAGCAGCTTAGGGACAGACTATGGCTACACCTTC
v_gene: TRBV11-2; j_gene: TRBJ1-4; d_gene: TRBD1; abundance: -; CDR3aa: CASSLTGELFF; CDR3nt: TGTGCCAGCAGCTTGACAGGGGAACTGTTTTTT
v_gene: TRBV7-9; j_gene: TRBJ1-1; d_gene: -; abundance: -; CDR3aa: CASSLEAGYTEAFF; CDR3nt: TGTGCCAGCAGCTTAGAGGCCGGGTACACTGAAGCTTTCTTT
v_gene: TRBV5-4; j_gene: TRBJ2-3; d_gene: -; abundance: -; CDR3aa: CASSHGGSGALDTQYF; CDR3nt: TGTGCCAGCAGCCATGGGGGCAGCGGGGCCCTGGATACGCAGTATTTT
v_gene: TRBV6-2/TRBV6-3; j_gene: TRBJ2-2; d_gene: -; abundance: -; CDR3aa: CASSYNGATGELFF; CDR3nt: TGTGCCAGCAGTTACAATGGGGCAACCGGGGAGCTGTTTTTT
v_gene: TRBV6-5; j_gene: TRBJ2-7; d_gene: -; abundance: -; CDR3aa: CASSSALREQYF; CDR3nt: TGTGCCAGCAGTTCCGCCCTCCGGGAGCAGTACTTC
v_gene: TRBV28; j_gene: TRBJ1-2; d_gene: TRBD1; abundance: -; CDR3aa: CATFLTGGAGGYTF; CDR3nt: TGTGCCACCTTCCTAACAGGGGGCGCGGGGGGCTACACCTTC
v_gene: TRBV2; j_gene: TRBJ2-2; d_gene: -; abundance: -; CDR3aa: CASSDGGGGGNTGELFF; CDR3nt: TGTGCCAGCAGTGATGGAGGAGGGGGCGGCAACACCGGGGAGCTGTTTTTT
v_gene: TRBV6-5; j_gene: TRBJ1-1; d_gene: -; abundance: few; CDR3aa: CASSRRDKAFF; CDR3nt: TGTGCCAGCAGTCGCAGGGATAAGGCTTTCTTT